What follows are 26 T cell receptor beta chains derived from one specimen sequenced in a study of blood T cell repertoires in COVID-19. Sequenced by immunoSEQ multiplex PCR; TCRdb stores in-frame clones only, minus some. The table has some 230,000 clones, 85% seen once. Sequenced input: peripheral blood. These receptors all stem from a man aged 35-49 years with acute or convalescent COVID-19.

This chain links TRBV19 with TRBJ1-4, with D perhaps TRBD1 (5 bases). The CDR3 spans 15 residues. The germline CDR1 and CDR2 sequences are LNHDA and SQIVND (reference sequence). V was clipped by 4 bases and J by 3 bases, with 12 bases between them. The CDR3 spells CASSTQGIANEKLFF. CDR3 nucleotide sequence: TGTGCCAGTAGTACCCAGGGTATCGCTAATGAAAAACTGTTTTTT.

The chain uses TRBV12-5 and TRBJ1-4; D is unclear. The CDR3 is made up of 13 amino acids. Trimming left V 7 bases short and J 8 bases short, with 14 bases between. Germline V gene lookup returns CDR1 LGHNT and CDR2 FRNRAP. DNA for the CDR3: TGTGCTAGTGCGGGTGGAGTAGGAGAAAAACTGTTTTTT. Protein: CASAGGVGEKLFF.

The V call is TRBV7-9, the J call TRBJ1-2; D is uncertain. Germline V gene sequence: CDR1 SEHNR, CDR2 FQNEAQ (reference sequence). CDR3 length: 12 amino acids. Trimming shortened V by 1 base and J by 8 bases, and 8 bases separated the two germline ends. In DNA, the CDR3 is TGTGCCAGCAGCTTAGATAGCGGCGGCTACACCTTC. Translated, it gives CASSLDSGGYTF.

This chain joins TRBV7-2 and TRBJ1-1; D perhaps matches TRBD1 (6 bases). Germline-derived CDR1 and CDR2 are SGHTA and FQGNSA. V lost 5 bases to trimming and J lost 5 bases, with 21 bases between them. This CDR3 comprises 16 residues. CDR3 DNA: TGTGCCAGCAGCCCGACGGGACGGAGAAGGGGGACTGAAGCTTTCTTT. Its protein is CASSPTGRRRGTEAFF.

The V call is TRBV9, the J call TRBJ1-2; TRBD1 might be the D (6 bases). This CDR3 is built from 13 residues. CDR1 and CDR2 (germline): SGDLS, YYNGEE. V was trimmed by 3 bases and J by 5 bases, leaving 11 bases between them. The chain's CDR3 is CASSGIQGYGYTF. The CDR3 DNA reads TGTGCCAGCAGCGGCATACAGGGTTATGGCTACACCTTC.

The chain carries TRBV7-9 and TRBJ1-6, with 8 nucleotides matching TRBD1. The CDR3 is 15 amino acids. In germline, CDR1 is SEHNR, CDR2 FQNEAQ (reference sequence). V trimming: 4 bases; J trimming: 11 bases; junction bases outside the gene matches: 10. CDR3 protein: CASSSSRTGWAPLHF. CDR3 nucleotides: TGTGCCAGCAGCTCCAGTCGGACAGGGTGGGCACCCCTCCACTTT.

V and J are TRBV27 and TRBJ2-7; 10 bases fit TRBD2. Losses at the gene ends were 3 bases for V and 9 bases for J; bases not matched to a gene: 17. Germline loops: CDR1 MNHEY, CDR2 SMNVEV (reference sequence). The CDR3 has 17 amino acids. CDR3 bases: TGTGCCAGCAGTTTTGGGAACTCGGGTAGCGGGGGGATCGTGCAGTACTTC. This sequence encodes CASSFGNSGSGGIVQYF.

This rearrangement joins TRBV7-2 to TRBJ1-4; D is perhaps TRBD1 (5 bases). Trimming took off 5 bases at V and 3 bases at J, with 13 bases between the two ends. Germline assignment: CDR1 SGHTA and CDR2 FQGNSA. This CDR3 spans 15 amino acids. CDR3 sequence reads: CASSVGGEPNEKLFF. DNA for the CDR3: TGTGCCAGCAGCGTGGGGGGGGAACCTAATGAAAAACTGTTTTTT.

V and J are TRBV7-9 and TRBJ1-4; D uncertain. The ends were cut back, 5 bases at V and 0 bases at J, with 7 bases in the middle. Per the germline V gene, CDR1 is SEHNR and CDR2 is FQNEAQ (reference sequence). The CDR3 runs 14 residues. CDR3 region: CASSPGATNEKLFF. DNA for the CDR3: TGTGCCAGCAGCCCGGGAGCAACTAATGAAAAACTGTTTTTT.

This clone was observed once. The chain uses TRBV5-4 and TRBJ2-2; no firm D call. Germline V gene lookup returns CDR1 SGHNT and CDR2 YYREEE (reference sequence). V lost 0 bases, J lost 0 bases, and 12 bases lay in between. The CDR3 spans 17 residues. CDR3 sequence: CASSLGWQAANTGELFF. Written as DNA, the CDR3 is TGTGCCAGCAGCTTGGGATGGCAGGCCGCGAACACCGGGGAGCTGTTTTTT.

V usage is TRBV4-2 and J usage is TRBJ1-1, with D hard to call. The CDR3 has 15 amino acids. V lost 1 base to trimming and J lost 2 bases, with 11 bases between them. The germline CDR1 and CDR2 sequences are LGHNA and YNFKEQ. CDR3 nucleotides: TGTGCCAGCAGCCAAGCCCGAACTTCTAACACTGAAGCTTTCTTT. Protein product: CASSQARTSNTEAFF.

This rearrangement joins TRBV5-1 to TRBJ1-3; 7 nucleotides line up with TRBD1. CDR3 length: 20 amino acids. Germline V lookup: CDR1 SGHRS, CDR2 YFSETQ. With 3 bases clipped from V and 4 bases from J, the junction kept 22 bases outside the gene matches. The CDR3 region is CASSSITGTRDRFSGNTIYF. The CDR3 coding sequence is TGCGCCAGCAGCTCCATTACAGGAACACGGGACAGATTTTCCGGAAACACCATATATTTT. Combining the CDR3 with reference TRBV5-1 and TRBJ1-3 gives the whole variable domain KAGVTQTPRYLIKTRGQQVTLSCSPISGHRSVSWYQQTPGQGLQFLFEYFSETQRNKGNFPGRFSGRQFSNSRSEMNVSTLELGDSALYLCASSSITGTRDRFSGNTIYFGEGSWLTVV.

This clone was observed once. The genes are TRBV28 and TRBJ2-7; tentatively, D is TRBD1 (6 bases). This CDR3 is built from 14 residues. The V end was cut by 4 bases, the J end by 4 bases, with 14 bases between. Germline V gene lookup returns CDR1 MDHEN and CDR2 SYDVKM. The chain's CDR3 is CASSSPVGAYEQYF. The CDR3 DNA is TGTGCCAGCAGTTCTCCGGTGGGGGCTTACGAGCAGTACTTC.

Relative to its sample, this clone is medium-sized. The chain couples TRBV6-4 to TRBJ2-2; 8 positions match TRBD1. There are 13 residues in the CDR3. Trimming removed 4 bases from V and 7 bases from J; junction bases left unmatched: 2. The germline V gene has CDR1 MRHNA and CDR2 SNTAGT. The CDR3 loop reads CASSATGVGELFF. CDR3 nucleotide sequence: TGTGCCAGCAGTGCGACAGGGGTCGGGGAGCTGTTTTTT.

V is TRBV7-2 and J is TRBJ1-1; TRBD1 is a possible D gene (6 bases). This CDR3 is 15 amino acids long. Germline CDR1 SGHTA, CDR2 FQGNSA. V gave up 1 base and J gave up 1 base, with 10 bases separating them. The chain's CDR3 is CASSLVGGGNTEAFF. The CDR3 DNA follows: TGTGCCAGCAGCTTAGTAGGGGGTGGGAACACTGAAGCTTTCTTT.

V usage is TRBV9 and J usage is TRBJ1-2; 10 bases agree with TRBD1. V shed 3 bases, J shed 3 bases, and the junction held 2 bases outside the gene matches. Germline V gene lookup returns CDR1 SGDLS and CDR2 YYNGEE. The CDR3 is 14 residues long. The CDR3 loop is CASSGGTGDYGYTF. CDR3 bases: TGTGCCAGCAGCGGCGGGACAGGGGACTATGGCTACACCTTC.

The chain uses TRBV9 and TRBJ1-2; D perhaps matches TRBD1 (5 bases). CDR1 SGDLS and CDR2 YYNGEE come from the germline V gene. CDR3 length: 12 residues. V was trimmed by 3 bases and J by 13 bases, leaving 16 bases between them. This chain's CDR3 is CASSDRTADTTF. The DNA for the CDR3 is TGTGCCAGCAGCGACAGGACGGCGGATACCACCTTC. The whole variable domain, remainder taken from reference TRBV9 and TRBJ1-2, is DSGVTQTPKHLITATGQRVTLRCSPRSGDLSVYWYQQSLDQGLQFLIQYYNGEERAKGNILERFSAQQFPDLHSELNLSSLELGDSALYFCASSDRTADTTFGSGTRLTVV.

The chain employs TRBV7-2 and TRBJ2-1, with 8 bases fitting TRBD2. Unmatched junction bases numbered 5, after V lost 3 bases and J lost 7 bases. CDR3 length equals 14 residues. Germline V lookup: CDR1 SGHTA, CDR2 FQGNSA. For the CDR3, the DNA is TGTGCCAGCAGCTTCGACGGGGGGGCTAATGAGCAGTTCTTC. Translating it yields CASSFDGGANEQFF.

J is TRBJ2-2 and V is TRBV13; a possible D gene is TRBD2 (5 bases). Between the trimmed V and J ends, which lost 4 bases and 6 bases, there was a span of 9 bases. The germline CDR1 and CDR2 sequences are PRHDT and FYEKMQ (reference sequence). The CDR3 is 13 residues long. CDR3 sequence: CASSSSGSGELFF. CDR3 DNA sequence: TGTGCCAGCAGCTCGTCGGGGTCCGGGGAGCTGTTTTTT.

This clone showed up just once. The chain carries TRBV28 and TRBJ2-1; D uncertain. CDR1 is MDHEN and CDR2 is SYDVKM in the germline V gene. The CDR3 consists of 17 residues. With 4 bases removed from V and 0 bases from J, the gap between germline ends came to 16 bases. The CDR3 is CASSSYRVESSYNEQFF. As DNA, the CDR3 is TGTGCCAGCAGTTCCTACCGAGTCGAGAGCTCCTACAATGAGCAGTTCTTC.

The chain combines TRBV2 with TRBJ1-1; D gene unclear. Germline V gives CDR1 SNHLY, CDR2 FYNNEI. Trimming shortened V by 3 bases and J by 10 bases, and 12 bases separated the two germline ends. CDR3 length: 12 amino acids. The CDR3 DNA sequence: TGTGCCAGCAGTGAGAAAGGTGGCGGAGCTTTCTTT. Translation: CASSEKGGGAFF.

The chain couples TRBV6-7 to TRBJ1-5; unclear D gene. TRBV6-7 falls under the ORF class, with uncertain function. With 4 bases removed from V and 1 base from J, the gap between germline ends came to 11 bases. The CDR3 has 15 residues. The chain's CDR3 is CASSWADPSNQPQHF. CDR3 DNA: TGTGCCAGCAGTTGGGCAGACCCCAGCAATCAGCCCCAGCATTTT.

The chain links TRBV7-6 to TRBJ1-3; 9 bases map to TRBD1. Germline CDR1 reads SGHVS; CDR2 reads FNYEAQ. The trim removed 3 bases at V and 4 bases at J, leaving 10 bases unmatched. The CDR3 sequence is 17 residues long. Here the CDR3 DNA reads TGTGCCAGCAGCTTCTATCAAACAGGGGGCTCGGGAAACACCATATATTTT. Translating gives CASSFYQTGGSGNTIYF.

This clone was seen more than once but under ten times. This chain's CDR3 is CAGGGAINEQFF. CDR3 sequence (DNA): TGTGCCGGCGGAGGGGCCATCAATGAGCAGTTCTTC. V is TRBV5-4 and J is TRBJ2-1; TRBD2 is a possible D gene (6 bases). The CDR3 has 12 amino acids. Germline V gene lookup returns CDR1 SGHNT and CDR2 YYREEE (reference sequence). V was trimmed by 10 bases and J by 6 bases, leaving 14 bases between them.

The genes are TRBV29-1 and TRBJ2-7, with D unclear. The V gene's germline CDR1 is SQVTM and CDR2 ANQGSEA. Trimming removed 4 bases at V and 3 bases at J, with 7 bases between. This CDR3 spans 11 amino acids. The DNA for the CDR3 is TGCAGCGTTGTCGCCAGCTACGAGCAGTACTTC. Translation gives CSVVASYEQYF.

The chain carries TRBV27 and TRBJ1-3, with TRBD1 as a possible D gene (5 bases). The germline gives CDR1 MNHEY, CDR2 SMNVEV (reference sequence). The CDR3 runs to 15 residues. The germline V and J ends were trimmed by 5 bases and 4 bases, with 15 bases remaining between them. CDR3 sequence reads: CASSEGVYSGNTIYF. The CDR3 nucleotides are TGTGCCAGCAGTGAAGGGGTGTATTCCGGAAACACCATATATTTT.